A selection of T cell receptor beta chains follows, all from one sample in a study of blood T cells in healthy people across ages. From the 5' RACE reads, TCRdb called clonotypes with MiXCR, one entry per CDR3 protein. The sample shows about 1.7 million distinct CDR3 sequences, roughly 30% of them seen only once. Sequenced input: blood. The receptors originated from a woman under 40 in good health. Each CDR3 is given with its conserved first and last residue. A D gene is named only where the DNA matches it firmly. Rows give clone size only sometimes, using once, few, many, or a class for an expanded clone.

J gene: TRBJ1-4
CDR3 length: 15
clone size: many
V gene: TRBV29-1
D gene: .
CDR3 DNA: TGCAGCGTTGATGCCCCAGGGGCGACCCTTGAAAAACTGTTTTTT
CDR3 protein: CSVDAPGATLEKLFF

J gene: TRBJ2-2
CDR3 length: 16
clone size: few
V gene: TRBV20-1
D gene: .
CDR3 DNA: TGCAGTGCTAGACGGCAGGGACCCACGAACACCGGGGAGCTGTTTTTT
CDR3 protein: CSARRQGPTNTGELFF

J gene: TRBJ1-3
CDR3 length: 15
clone size: .
V gene: TRBV12-3/TRBV12-4
D gene: TRBD1
CDR3 DNA: TGTGCCAGCGACGATCCGGGACAGCAAGAAAACACCATATATTTT
CDR3 protein: CASDDPGQQENTIYF

J gene: TRBJ2-1
CDR3 length: 13
clone size: many
V gene: TRBV5-4
D gene: .
CDR3 DNA: TGTGCCAGCAGCGGCCATCGGGACAATGAGCAGTTCTTC
CDR3 protein: CASSGHRDNEQFF

J gene: TRBJ1-1
CDR3 length: 18
clone size: few
V gene: TRBV6-1
D gene: .
CDR3 DNA: TGTGCCAGCAGTGAAGCCCACCAGACCTTTGACTCCTACACTGAAGCTTTCTTT
CDR3 protein: CASSEAHQTFDSYTEAFF

J gene: TRBJ1-5
CDR3 length: 16
clone size: .
V gene: TRBV12-3/TRBV12-4
D gene: .
CDR3 DNA: TGTGCCAGCAGCCCAACCGGGACAATTAGCGATCAGCCCCAGCATTTT
CDR3 protein: CASSPTGTISDQPQHF

J gene: TRBJ2-1
CDR3 length: 14
clone size: .
V gene: TRBV29-1
D gene: .
CDR3 DNA: TGCAGCGTGAGGGACCCCTACTTTGGTCACGAGCAGTTCTTC
CDR3 protein: CSVRDPYFGHEQFF

J gene: TRBJ2-1
CDR3 length: 15
clone size: few
V gene: TRBV12-3/TRBV12-4
D gene: TRBD1
CDR3 DNA: TGTGCCAGCAGTACACCCGGGACAGGGAACGATGAGCAGTTCTTC
CDR3 protein: CASSTPGTGNDEQFF

J gene: TRBJ2-7
CDR3 length: 14
clone size: few
V gene: TRBV3-1
D gene: TRBD1
CDR3 DNA: TGTGCCGGCGGTAGGGACAGTGGGTCCTACGAGCAGTACTTC
CDR3 protein: CAGGRDSGSYEQYF

J gene: TRBJ1-1
CDR3 length: 13
clone size: .
V gene: TRBV27
D gene: TRBD1
CDR3 DNA: TGTGCCAGCAGGATAACAGGGGGGAATGAAGCTTTCTTT
CDR3 protein: CASRITGGNEAFF

J gene: TRBJ2-1
CDR3 length: 16
clone size: .
V gene: TRBV7-2
D gene: TRBD2
CDR3 DNA: TGTGCCTGTCAAAGTGAGGGGACTAGCGGGAGCCATGAGCAGTTCTTC
CDR3 protein: CACQSEGTSGSHEQFF

J gene: TRBJ2-4
CDR3 length: 16
clone size: many
V gene: TRBV25-1
D gene: .
CDR3 DNA: TGTGCCAGCAGTGGTCTAGGCGGGAAAGGCAAAAACATTCAGTACTTC
CDR3 protein: CASSGLGGKGKNIQYF

J gene: TRBJ2-7
CDR3 length: 14
clone size: many
V gene: TRBV28
D gene: .
CDR3 DNA: TGTGCCAGCAGTTTATCGGGGACCTACTACGAGCAGTACTTC
CDR3 protein: CASSLSGTYYEQYF

J gene: TRBJ1-5
CDR3 length: 15
clone size: few
V gene: TRBV6-2/TRBV6-3
D gene: .
CDR3 DNA: TGTGCCAGCAGTTACGGGGTAAAAGCGGATCAGCCCCAGCATTTT
CDR3 protein: CASSYGVKADQPQHF

J gene: TRBJ2-7
CDR3 length: 15
clone size: many
V gene: TRBV7-2
D gene: .
CDR3 DNA: TGTGCCAGCAGCGCTTCAAATCGGGCCTTAGGTGAGCAGTACTTC
CDR3 protein: CASSASNRALGEQYF

J gene: TRBJ2-7
CDR3 length: 14
clone size: few
V gene: TRBV5-1
D gene: TRBD1
CDR3 DNA: TGCGCCAGCAGCCAGGGGGACGCGACCTACGAGCAGTACTTC
CDR3 protein: CASSQGDATYEQYF

J gene: TRBJ1-1
CDR3 length: 13
clone size: .
V gene: TRBV6-5
D gene: .
CDR3 DNA: TGTGCCAGCAGTTACGGGGAATACACTGAAACTTTCTTT
CDR3 protein: CASSYGEYTETFF

J gene: TRBJ2-1
CDR3 length: 17
clone size: .
V gene: TRBV5-1
D gene: TRBD2
CDR3 DNA: TGCGCCGGCAGCTACCCGGGACTAGCGGGTGCTACCCATGAGCAGTTCTTC
CDR3 protein: CAGSYPGLAGATHEQFF

J gene: TRBJ2-3
CDR3 length: 14
clone size: .
V gene: TRBV7-9
D gene: TRBD2
CDR3 DNA: TGTGCCAGCAGAGCTAGCGGGGGTGAGGATACGCAGTATTTT
CDR3 protein: CASRASGGEDTQYF

J gene: TRBJ1-4
CDR3 length: 17
clone size: .
V gene: TRBV12-3/TRBV12-4
D gene: .
CDR3 DNA: TGTGCCAGCAGTTTACGAGGGGGGAGAGGGCGTGATGAAAAACTGTTTTTT
CDR3 protein: CASSLRGGRGRDEKLFF

J gene: TRBJ2-7
CDR3 length: 15
clone size: .
V gene: TRBV20-1
D gene: TRBD2
CDR3 DNA: TGCAGTGCTAGAGATTGGCCTAGCGGGAACTACGAGCAGTACTTC
CDR3 protein: CSARDWPSGNYEQYF

J gene: TRBJ2-7
CDR3 length: 16
clone size: .
V gene: TRBV5-1
D gene: TRBD2
CDR3 DNA: TGCGCCAGCAGCTTGGGACTAGCGGGTGCCCTACGCGAGCAGTACTTC
CDR3 protein: CASSLGLAGALREQYF

J gene: TRBJ2-1
CDR3 length: 15
clone size: few
V gene: TRBV15
D gene: .
CDR3 DNA: TGTGCCACCAGCAGCAGCGGGCGAACCAACAATGAGCAGTTCTTC
CDR3 protein: CATSSSGRTNNEQFF

J gene: TRBJ2-3
CDR3 length: 16
clone size: .
V gene: TRBV27
D gene: TRBD2
CDR3 DNA: TGTGCCAGCAGTACCGGGACTAGCGGTAGGGCAGATACGCAGTATTTT
CDR3 protein: CASSTGTSGRADTQYF

J gene: TRBJ1-4
CDR3 length: 16
clone size: .
V gene: TRBV6-5
D gene: TRBD1
CDR3 DNA: TGTGCCAGCAGCTCGACAGGGAGTCGACCTAATGAAAAACTGTTTTTT
CDR3 protein: CASSSTGSRPNEKLFF

J gene: TRBJ1-4
CDR3 length: 17
clone size: .
V gene: TRBV7-2
D gene: .
CDR3 DNA: TGTGCCAGCAGCTTACGCCTTACAGGGTCCCCTAGAGAAAAACTGTTTTTT
CDR3 protein: CASSLRLTGSPREKLFF

J gene: TRBJ2-5
CDR3 length: 12
clone size: .
V gene: TRBV20-1
D gene: .
CDR3 DNA: TGCAGCCTGGGCAACAGGGTGGAGACCCAGTACTTC
CDR3 protein: CSLGNRVETQYF

J gene: TRBJ2-4
CDR3 length: 14
clone size: many
V gene: TRBV12-3/TRBV12-4
D gene: .
CDR3 DNA: TGTGCCAGCAGTCCGGAAAACGACAAAAACATTCAGTACTTC
CDR3 protein: CASSPENDKNIQYF

J gene: TRBJ1-2
CDR3 length: 13
clone size: .
V gene: TRBV18
D gene: .
CDR3 DNA: TGTGCCAGCTCACCACCCCAAGAGGATGGCTACACCTTC
CDR3 protein: CASSPPQEDGYTF

J gene: TRBJ2-7
CDR3 length: 13
clone size: .
V gene: TRBV4-2
D gene: TRBD1
CDR3 DNA: TGTGCCAGCAGCCAAGAGGCAGGGGGCGAGCAGTACTTC
CDR3 protein: CASSQEAGGEQYF

J gene: TRBJ2-4
CDR3 length: 13
clone size: .
V gene: TRBV6-5
D gene: .
CDR3 DNA: TGTGCCAGCACCGAATTAGCCAAAAACATTCAGTACTTC
CDR3 protein: CASTELAKNIQYF

J gene: TRBJ2-7
CDR3 length: 14
clone size: many
V gene: TRBV2
D gene: TRBD1
CDR3 DNA: TGTGCCGCACAGGGGTATTTCGGAGGAGACGAGCAGTACTTC
CDR3 protein: CAAQGYFGGDEQYF

J gene: TRBJ1-4
CDR3 length: 16
clone size: .
V gene: TRBV6-5
D gene: .
CDR3 DNA: TGTGCCAGCAGTTACTCCCGTCCGGGGCCGAATGAAAAACTGTTTTTT
CDR3 protein: CASSYSRPGPNEKLFF

J gene: TRBJ1-6
CDR3 length: 13
clone size: once
V gene: TRBV7-2
D gene: .
CDR3 DNA: TGTGCCAGCAGTCCGAACCAGAATTCACCCCTCCACTTT
CDR3 protein: CASSPNQNSPLHF

J gene: TRBJ2-5
CDR3 length: 17
clone size: once
V gene: TRBV18
D gene: TRBD2
CDR3 DNA: TGTGCCAGCTCACCAGGGACTAGCGGGAGAGGAAAGGAGACCCAGTACTTC
CDR3 protein: CASSPGTSGRGKETQYF

J gene: TRBJ2-7
CDR3 length: 12
clone size: .
V gene: TRBV14
D gene: .
CDR3 DNA: TGTGCCAGCAGCCAATTTGACTACGAGCAGTACTTC
CDR3 protein: CASSQFDYEQYF

J gene: TRBJ2-4
CDR3 length: 13
clone size: .
V gene: TRBV18
D gene: .
CDR3 DNA: TGTGCCAGCTCACCACCCCCGGGCCTTGAGCAGTACTTC
CDR3 protein: CASSPPPGLEQYF

J gene: TRBJ2-7
CDR3 length: 12
clone size: few
V gene: TRBV7-9
D gene: .
CDR3 DNA: TGTGCCAGCACCATTGCCGGGGACGAGCAGTACTTC
CDR3 protein: CASTIAGDEQYF

J gene: TRBJ2-7
CDR3 length: 14
clone size: .
V gene: TRBV27
D gene: .
CDR3 DNA: TGTGCCGCACGGGTCCAGCGGTCCTCCTACGAGCAGTACTTC
CDR3 protein: CAARVQRSSYEQYF

J gene: TRBJ1-5
CDR3 length: 15
clone size: .
V gene: TRBV20-1
D gene: .
CDR3 DNA: TGCAGTGCTAGAGAAATTGGGGGGGATGGTCAGCCCCAGCATTTT
CDR3 protein: CSAREIGGDGQPQHF

J gene: TRBJ2-7
CDR3 length: 16
clone size: few
V gene: TRBV11-2
D gene: .
CDR3 DNA: TGTGCCAGCAGCTTAGCTGTATCCTTAAGGGCCTACGAGCAGTACTTC
CDR3 protein: CASSLAVSLRAYEQYF

J gene: TRBJ2-3
CDR3 length: 11
clone size: .
V gene: TRBV20-1
D gene: TRBD1
CDR3 DNA: TGCAGCGACAGGGTTTCAGATACGCAGTATTTT
CDR3 protein: CSDRVSDTQYF

J gene: TRBJ2-1
CDR3 length: 16
clone size: .
V gene: TRBV12-3/TRBV12-4
D gene: .
CDR3 DNA: TGTGCCAGCAGTTTAACTCCTAGTACGTCGCACAATGAGCAGTTCTTC
CDR3 protein: CASSLTPSTSHNEQFF

J gene: TRBJ2-1
CDR3 length: 16
clone size: .
V gene: TRBV12-3/TRBV12-4
D gene: TRBD1
CDR3 DNA: TGTGCCGGCAACCTGGGTAGACAGGGAGACATTATTGAGCAGTTCTTC
CDR3 protein: CAGNLGRQGDIIEQFF

J gene: TRBJ2-5
CDR3 length: 14
clone size: .
V gene: TRBV5-1
D gene: TRBD2
CDR3 DNA: TGCGCCAGCAGCGGGACTAGCGGACCACTAGAGCAGTACTTC
CDR3 protein: CASSGTSGPLEQYF

J gene: TRBJ2-1
CDR3 length: 14
clone size: .
V gene: TRBV4-3
D gene: .
CDR3 DNA: TGCGCCAGCAGCCAAAGGGGCCCAGTCAATGAGCAGTTCTTC
CDR3 protein: CASSQRGPVNEQFF